Presented here are 15 T cell receptor beta chains from one specimen sequenced in a study of blood T cell repertoires in COVID-19. The repertoire was sequenced with immunoSEQ multiplex PCR; TCRdb's copy has only in-frame clones and lacks some. The sample consists of approximately 100,000 clones, approximately 80% of them appearing once. The sample was peripheral blood. These receptors came from a woman aged 55 to 70 with acute or convalescent COVID-19.

This clone has only one observation. The rearrangement uses TRBV6-1 and TRBJ1-2; D call uncertain. V gave up 6 bases and J gave up 8 bases, with 37 bases separating them. Germline V gene data show CDR1 as MNHNS and CDR2 as SASEGT. This CDR3 comprises 20 residues. CDR3 in DNA: TGTGCCAGCAGGGAACCGCTCAAATATACGTCTAACTATGGCTACGTGGGCTACACCTTC. It specifies CASREPLKYTSNYGYVGYTF.

The chain is built from TRBV19 and TRBJ1-1; tentatively, D is TRBD1 (5 bases). The CDR3 has 13 residues. The V gene lost 6 bases and the J gene lost 5 bases, with 13 bases spanning the gap. Germline V lookup: CDR1 LNHDA, CDR2 SQIVND (reference sequence). CDR3 residues: CASRTRGETEAFF. In nucleotides, the CDR3 is TGTGCCAGTAGGACGCGGGGGGAGACTGAAGCTTTCTTT.

The rearrangement uses TRBV2 and TRBJ2-7; 8 bases agree with TRBD1. Germline CDR1 SNHLY, CDR2 FYNNEI. The CDR3 length is 15 residues. V lost 3 bases and J lost 5; bases outside the gene matches: 9. CDR3 in DNA: TGTGCCAGCAGTGACCCCACAGGGGGTAAGAACGAGCAGTACTTC. Translating it yields CASSDPTGGKNEQYF.

J is TRBJ2-1 and V is TRBV12-5, with D maybe TRBD1 (5 bases). Trimming stripped 1 base from V and 9 bases from J, with 7 bases between. CDR1 is LGHNT, CDR2 FRNRAP, per germline. The CDR3 covers 12 residues. This CDR3 is CASGLETGEQFF. CDR3 DNA sequence: TGTGCTAGTGGTTTGGAAACAGGTGAGCAGTTCTTC.

The rearrangement joins TRBV6-6 to TRBJ1-6; 9 bases fit TRBD1. Germline V gives CDR1 MNHNY, CDR2 SVGAGI (reference sequence). V lost 6 bases to trimming and J lost 7 bases; unmatched junction nucleotides: 10. This CDR3 comprises 16 residues. For the CDR3, the DNA is TGTGCCAGCAGGGCGACAGGGGGTGGTTCGAATTCACCCCTCCACTTT. Translating it yields CASRATGGGSNSPLHF.

This chain joins TRBV20-1 and TRBJ2-2; no clear D gene. The CDR3 loop spans 11 amino acids. The V end was cut by 6 bases, the J end by 3 bases, with 5 bases between. CDR1 and CDR2 (germline): DFQATT, SNEGSKA (reference sequence). CDR3 DNA: TGCAGTGCAGGAGACACCGGGGAGCTGTTTTTT. Protein: CSAGDTGELFF.

This sequence joins TRBV7-7 and TRBJ2-1; 10 bases line up with TRBD1. CDR3 length equals 14 residues. Germline trimming cut 4 bases from V and 5 bases from J; bases unmatched to any gene: 2. Looked up from germline, CDR1 is SSHAT and CDR2 is FNYEAQ (reference sequence). The CDR3 DNA reads TGTGCCAGCAGCTCCGGGACAGGGGACAATGAGCAGTTCTTC. Translating gives CASSSGTGDNEQFF.

The V gene is TRBV29-1, the J gene TRBJ2-7; weak D call: TRBD2 (7 bases). The CDR3 is 13 amino acids. Germline CDR1 reads SQVTM; CDR2 reads ANQGSEA. The V and J ends lost 6 bases and 7 bases respectively, with 19 bases between them. CDR3 protein: CSVGQGTTREQYF. The CDR3 nucleotides read TGCAGCGTGGGGCAGGGGACTACGAGAGAGCAGTACTTC.

This clone was recorded once. The gene calls are TRBV4-1 and TRBJ1-5; 7 nucleotides agree with TRBD1. The CDR3 sequence is 17 residues long. V shed 1 base and J 6 bases; nucleotides not matched to a gene: 12. In germline, CDR1 is MGHRA, CDR2 YSYEKL. This CDR3 is CASSQVLGRQGSQPQHF. CDR3 DNA: TGCGCCAGCAGCCAAGTTTTGGGCCGACAGGGCAGTCAGCCCCAGCATTTT.

Concerning this clone: Additional DNA sequences in this sample encode the identical CDR3. CDR3 amino acids: CASSVQVNTEAFF. In DNA form, the CDR3 reads TGTGCCAGCAGCGTACAGGTCAACACTGAAGCTTTCTTT. The chain joins TRBV9 to TRBJ1-1; no clear D. Germline CDR1 SGDLS, CDR2 YYNGEE. This CDR3 spans 13 amino acids. Trimming took 1 base from V and 2 from J, leaving 6 bases between them.

DNA of the CDR3: TGTGCCTGGAAAGTGGGAACTAGCTTGGGTAGCTCCTACAATGAGCAGTTCTTC. It encodes CAWKVGTSLGSSYNEQFF. This chain joins TRBV30 and TRBJ2-1; the D gene is possibly TRBD2 (6 bases). The CDR3 covers 18 residues. The V and J ends lost 4 bases and 0 bases respectively, with 22 bases between them. The germline V gene has CDR1 GTSNPN and CDR2 SVGIG (reference sequence).

This chain joins TRBV7-9 and TRBJ2-4, with D tentatively TRBD1 (5 bases). In germline, CDR1 is SEHNR, CDR2 FQNEAQ (reference sequence). This CDR3 region has 14 residues. Trimming pared 5 bases from V and 2 bases from J, leaving 10 bases between. CDR3 region: CASSGQGSKNIQYF. CDR3 DNA: TGTGCCAGCAGCGGGCAGGGATCCAAAAACATTCAGTACTTC.

This clone was seen only a few times. The V call is TRBV6-2 or TRBV6-3, the J call TRBJ1-1; the D is unclear. Germline CDR1 reads MNHEY; CDR2 reads SVGEGT. This CDR3 spans 14 amino acids. Trimming took 6 bases from V and 2 from J, leaving 13 bases between them. In nucleotides, the CDR3 is TGTGCCAGCAGCCCGGGCGGGTCTAACACTGAAGCTTTCTTT. Translation: CASSPGGSNTEAFF.

This sequence joins TRBV5-4 and TRBJ2-3; possibly TRBD2 for D (5 bases). Germline CDR1 SGHNT, CDR2 YYREEE (reference sequence). The CDR3 is made up of 14 amino acids. Trimming cost V 2 bases and J 4 bases, with 11 bases left between them. CDR3 DNA sequence: TGTGCCAGCAGCTTCTCGGGGAGTTCAGATACGCAGTATTTT. This encodes CASSFSGSSDTQYF.

This sequence joins TRBV3-1 (or the pseudogene TRBV3-2) and TRBJ2-7; 11 bases are a match to TRBD2. After removal of 8 bases from V and 2 bases from J, the junction contained 8 bases not matched to a gene. Per the germline V gene, CDR1 is LGHDT and CDR2 is YNNKEL (reference sequence). The CDR3 has 15 residues. The CDR3 DNA sequence: TGTGCCAGCGGACCCCGACTAGCGGGACCCTACGAGCAGTACTTC. It specifies CASGPRLAGPYEQYF.